One sample yielded the 21 T cell receptor beta chains listed below, sequenced in a study of blood T cell repertoires in COVID-19. The assay was immunoSEQ multiplex PCR, and TCRdb's table has in-frame clones only and misses some. Here the sample spans around 310,000 clones, roughly 90% being singletons. The material sequenced was peripheral blood. These TCRs come from a woman aged 25 to 45 with COVID-19, enrolled during active disease.

The V gene is TRBV18, the J gene TRBJ1-1; 12 bases line up with TRBD1. The CDR3 spans 16 residues. With 2 bases clipped from V and 0 bases from J, the junction kept 1 base outside the gene matches. CDR1 is KGHSH and CDR2 is LQKENI in the germline V gene. The CDR3 sequence: CASSPGTGGLNTEAFF. The CDR3, as DNA: TGTGCCAGCTCACCAGGGACAGGGGGCTTGAACACTGAAGCTTTCTTT.

The chain combines TRBV2 with TRBJ1-4; the match to TRBD1 covers 8 bases. This CDR3 has 15 amino acids. Germline values: CDR1 SNHLY, CDR2 FYNNEI. Trimming removed 8 bases from V and 4 bases from J; junction bases left unmatched: 9. The CDR3 nucleotides read TGTGCCAGCCGTACAGGGGACAGGCGTAATGAAAAACTGTTTTTT. Translating it yields CASRTGDRRNEKLFF.

The chain joins TRBV7-2 to TRBJ1-3, with TRBD1 matching over 7 bases. The CDR3 extends over 14 amino acids. CDR1 is SGHTA and CDR2 is FQGNSA in the germline V gene. The ends lost 5 bases at V and 8 bases at J; junction bases unmatched: 9. CDR3 in DNA: TGTGCCAGCAGCCTAGGGACAGTGGGGGACACCATATATTTT. Translated, it gives CASSLGTVGDTIYF.

The rearrangement uses TRBV14 and TRBJ1-6; tentative D call: TRBD1 (5 bases). Germline V CDR1 and CDR2: SGHDN, FVKESK. Deletions cut 2 bases from V and 5 bases from J, with 10 bases between. The CDR3 covers 15 residues. CDR3: CASSQSARDNSPLHF. CDR3 in DNA: TGTGCCAGCAGCCAATCCGCCAGGGATAATTCACCCCTCCACTTT.

V usage is TRBV7-9 and J usage is TRBJ1-4; D is uncertain. The germline V and J ends were trimmed by 5 bases and 6 bases, with 19 bases remaining between them. This CDR3 contains 16 residues. Germline assignment: CDR1 SEHNR and CDR2 FQNEAQ (reference sequence). The CDR3 sequence is CASSLPIGSVHEKLFF. The CDR3 nucleotides read TGTGCCAGCAGCCTTCCCATCGGGAGCGTCCATGAAAAACTGTTTTTT.

This chain's CDR3 is CASSFGGGEQYF. CDR3 DNA sequence: TGTGCCAGCAGTTTCGGCGGAGGGGAGCAGTACTTC. The chain combines TRBV12-3 or TRBV12-4 with TRBJ2-7; a possible D gene is TRBD2 (6 bases). The ends were cut back, 3 bases at V and 7 bases at J, with 10 bases in the middle. The CDR3 runs to 12 residues.

The CDR3 nucleotides read TGTGCCATCAGTGCCGGCCAAGCGAGGGTAGATGAGCAGTACTTC. It translates to CAISAGQARVDEQYF. V usage is TRBV10-3 and J usage is TRBJ2-7, with D perhaps matching TRBD2 (5 bases). The V end lost 4 bases, the J end lost 7 bases, and 20 bases lay between the germline ends. This CDR3 contains 15 residues. Looked up from germline, CDR1 is ENHRY and CDR2 is SYGVKD.

To note about this clone: Germline and junction disagree at one end, which may indicate a read error. The V call is TRBV30, the J call TRBJ1-3, with a weak D call TRBD1 (5 bases). The CDR3 is 11 amino acids. The germline V gene encodes CDR1 GTSNPN and CDR2 SVGIG (reference sequence). CDR3 in DNA: TGTGCCTGGAGTGGGGGCTGGCAGTGGTGCTTT. As protein: CAWSGGWQWCF.

The chain couples TRBV5-6 to TRBJ2-5; maybe TRBD1 (5 bases). CDR3 length: 13 amino acids. Trimming removed 7 bases at V and 3 bases at J, with 13 bases between. Germline values: CDR1 SGHDT, CDR2 YYEEEE. The CDR3 reads CASEGDSEETQYF. For the CDR3, the DNA is TGTGCCAGCGAAGGAGACAGTGAAGAGACCCAGTACTTC.

The V call is TRBV5-5, the J call TRBJ1-1; the D gene is possibly TRBD1 (6 bases). This CDR3 comprises 14 residues. From germline, CDR1 is SGHKS and CDR2 YYEKEE (reference sequence). The V end lost 4 bases, the J end lost 5 bases, and 15 bases lay between the germline ends. CDR3 nucleotides: TGTGCCAGCAGCCCGCAATTCAGGGGAACTGAAGCTTTCTTT. Amino acid sequence: CASSPQFRGTEAFF.

The chain is built from TRBV19 and TRBJ1-5; TRBD1 matches 9 bases. This CDR3 region has 15 residues. J gave up 7 bases and V 8 bases, and 12 bases lay outside the gene matches. Germline V lookup: CDR1 LNHDA, CDR2 SQIVND (reference sequence). The DNA of the CDR3 is TGTGCCAGTCAGACCATCGGGACAGGGAGGCAGCCCCAGCATTTT. The encoded protein is CASQTIGTGRQPQHF.

This clone was picked up one time. A read error may account for a junction end that differs from germline. This chain connects TRBV3-1 (or the pseudogene TRBV3-2) to TRBJ2-1; 8 nucleotides line up with TRBD2. The CDR3 is 16 amino acids. Germline V gives CDR1 LGHDT, CDR2 YNNKEL (reference sequence). CDR3 loop: CASSKETAGGGNEQFF. CDR3 nucleotides: TGTGCCAGCAGCAAAGAGACCGCGGGAGGAGGGAATGAGCAGTTCTTC.

V is TRBV5-6 and J is TRBJ2-3, with 12 bases that match TRBD2. CDR3 length: 17 amino acids. V shed 1 base and J 0 bases; nucleotides not matched to a gene: 3. Germline V lookup: CDR1 SGHDT, CDR2 YYEEEE. DNA for the CDR3: TGTGCCAGCAGCTTGCTAGCGGGAGGGCCTAGCACAGATACGCAGTATTTT. Translated, it gives CASSLLAGGPSTDTQYF.

This rearrangement joins TRBV24-1 to TRBJ2-1, with D possibly matching TRBD1 (5 bases). Germline V gives CDR1 KGHDR, CDR2 SFDVKD. V was shortened by 2 bases and J by 10 bases, with 14 bases between the two germline ends. The CDR3 sequence is 14 residues long. CDR3 residues: CATSDSLQGREQFF. CDR3 in DNA: TGTGCCACCAGTGATTCCCTTCAGGGCAGGGAGCAGTTCTTC.

The J gene is TRBJ2-3, the V gene TRBV12-3 or TRBV12-4; D unresolved. The CDR3 length is 11 residues. V gave up 5 bases and J gave up 4 bases, with 4 bases separating them. CDR3 in DNA: TGTGCCAGCAGTCAGTCAGATACGCAGTATTTT. It is translated as CASSQSDTQYF.

The chain has TRBV7-9 and TRBJ1-3; D remains unclear. Trimming shortened V by 3 bases and J by 0 bases, and 6 bases separated the two germline ends. Germline loops: CDR1 SEHNR, CDR2 FQNEAQ (reference sequence). CDR3 length equals 14 residues. CDR3 protein: CASSFYSSGNTIYF. The DNA of the CDR3 is TGTGCCAGCAGCTTCTACAGCTCTGGAAACACCATATATTTT.

This clone was counted between two and nine times. The chain combines TRBV7-3 with TRBJ2-7; a possible D gene is TRBD2 (5 bases). Per germline, CDR1 SGHTA and CDR2 FQGTGA. Trimming took 0 bases from V and 2 from J, leaving 17 bases between them. The CDR3 is 17 residues long. Here the CDR3 DNA reads TGTGCCAGCAGCTTAACCGAGAGGGATAGAGGAACCTACGAGCAGTACTTC. Its protein product is CASSLTERDRGTYEQYF.

This clone was counted only a few times. The J gene is TRBJ1-5, the V gene TRBV4-1, with D perhaps TRBD1 (5 bases). Between the trimmed V and J ends, which lost 1 base and 3 bases, there was a span of 7 bases. The CDR3 has 14 amino acids. Germline V lookup: CDR1 MGHRA, CDR2 YSYEKL. CDR3 loop: CASSQGQLNQPQHF. In DNA, the CDR3 is TGCGCCAGCAGCCAAGGACAGCTCAATCAGCCCCAGCATTTT.

V and J are TRBV28 and TRBJ1-6; possibly TRBD1 for D (5 bases). The length of the CDR3 is 12 residues. V gave up 8 bases and J gave up 7 bases, with 9 bases separating them. Germline V lookup: CDR1 MDHEN, CDR2 SYDVKM. The CDR3 is CASQGWNSPLHF. The CDR3 DNA reads TGTGCCAGCCAGGGCTGGAATTCACCCCTCCACTTT.

The gene calls are TRBV5-4 and TRBJ2-7, with 9 bases lining up with TRBD1. Trimming cost V 3 bases and J 6 bases; bases outside gene matches: 10. The CDR3 runs 15 residues. Per the germline V gene, CDR1 is SGHNT and CDR2 is YYREEE (reference sequence). The CDR3 reads CASSWGPGQGTEQYF. DNA of the CDR3: TGTGCCAGCAGCTGGGGACCGGGACAGGGTACCGAGCAGTACTTC.

This chain joins TRBV6-5 and TRBJ1-6; TRBD1 agrees at 7 bases. The V gene's germline CDR1 is MNHEY and CDR2 SVGAGI. Trimming cost V 6 bases and J 7 bases; bases outside gene matches: 6. This CDR3 contains 14 residues. DNA for the CDR3: TGTGCCAGCAGCCGCGGGACAGAAAATTCACCCCTCCACTTT. Translation: CASSRGTENSPLHF.